The entry below describes one T cell receptor beta chain. The antigen remains undetermined. This sample was included in a study of T cell responses to AZD1222 COVID-19 vaccine. The study, taken as a whole, reports: Recipients of two AZD1222 doses showed rising Spike-specific TCR breadth and depth. Variant regions that are unmutated are reportedly the target of nearly half of spike-specific TCRs. A mostly white British donor set with more females was recruited, and clonal diversity was possibly underestimated.

Profiled with immunoSEQ multiplex PCR; TCRdb holds only in-frame clones, not every one. The profile shows some 150,000 clones, approximately 85% of them singletons. CDR3 length: 15 residues. CDR1 is SGHRS and CDR2 is YFSETQ in the germline V gene. The V end lost 0 bases, the J end lost 2 bases, and 11 bases lay between the germline ends. The sequence was collected from an adult in good health. This material consisted of peripheral blood, taken on day 0 of MenACWY control vaccination. The chain carries TRBV5-1 and TRBJ2-5; TRBD1 or TRBD2 may be the D gene (5 bases each). The CDR3: CASSLGRGPQETQYF. The CDR3 nucleotides are TGCGCCAGCAGCTTGGGTAGGGGACCTCAAGAGACCCAGTACTTC.